Following are 4 T cell receptor beta chains from one sample sequenced in a study of OX40 agonist ivuxolimab in advanced cancers. Profiling relied on immunoSEQ multiplex PCR, and the TCRdb table lists in-frame clones only, not all of them. The sample holds tens of thousands of clones, around 86% seen once. The source was CD4+ or CD8+ T cells sorted from blood, collected in a trial of the OX40 agonist ivuxolimab. The receptor source for this set is an adult with an advanced solid tumor such as melanoma, head and neck, liver or kidney cancer.

This chain connects TRBV25-1 to TRBJ1-1; TRBD1 aligns across 7 bases. V gave up 6 bases and J gave up 2 bases; unmatched junction bases: 6. CDR1 and CDR2 from the germline V gene are MGHDK and SYGVNS. The CDR3 runs 14 residues. CDR3 amino acids: CASRPQGTNTEAFF. The CDR3 region has the DNA TGTGCCAGCAGACCACAGGGGACCAACACTGAAGCTTTCTTT.

The rearrangement links TRBV7-8 to TRBJ1-5; no firm D call. V was shortened by 1 base and J by 9 bases, with 16 bases between the two germline ends. Germline V gives CDR1 SGHVS, CDR2 FQNEAQ. This CDR3 spans 15 amino acids. The CDR3 region is CASSLDWEFGSPQHF. The CDR3 DNA sequence: TGTGCCAGCAGCTTAGATTGGGAGTTTGGGTCGCCCCAGCATTTT. Complete variable domain (other parts from reference TRBV7-8 and TRBJ1-5): GAGVSQSPRYKVAKRGQDVALRCDPISGHVSLFWYQQALGQGPEFLTYFQNEAQLDKSGLPSDRFFAERPEGSVSTLKIQRTQQEDSAVYLCASSLDWEFGSPQHFGDGTRLSIL.

The chain couples TRBV27 to TRBJ1-5; D gene uncertain. V lost 6 bases to trimming and J lost 4 bases, with 13 bases between them. In germline, CDR1 is MNHEY, CDR2 SMNVEV (reference sequence). This CDR3 has 14 residues. The CDR3, as DNA: TGTGCCAGCAGGCGGACCGACCCGAATCAGCCCCAGCATTTT. Protein sequence: CASRRTDPNQPQHF.

This chain joins TRBV30 and TRBJ1-3; maybe TRBD1 (6 bases). Germline V gene data show CDR1 as GTSNPN and CDR2 as SVGIG (reference sequence). V was cut by 2 bases and J by 3 bases, with 23 bases left in between. The CDR3 extends over 18 amino acids. The CDR3 reads CAWSSISLPGGSGNTIYF. The CDR3 DNA sequence: TGTGCCTGGAGTTCCATCTCACTCCCGGGGGGCAGTGGAAACACCATATATTTT.